Presented here are 18 T cell receptor beta chains from one specimen sequenced in a study of regulatory T cells in long-lasting Graves disease. The TCR beta library used iRepertoire HTBI primers with Arm-PCR amplification of CDR3. TCRdb called the multiplex PCR reads again in MiXCR, with one record for every CDR3 protein. The sample contains around 250,000 distinct CDR3 sequences, 18% of which appear only once. Time point: newly diagnosed GD, antithyroid drugs for less than 3 months. PBMC-derived RNA was used for the TCR library. This same sample was also part of a study on T cells in Graves' hyperthyroidism and ophthalmopathy.

The sequencing here drew on peripheral blood mononuclear cells (PBMCs), taken at new diagnosis, from a patient treated with antithyroid drugs. The receptors derive from a woman between 25 and 40 years old with Graves disease.

This clonotype was counted many times. The chain combines TRBV14 with TRBJ2-5; 7 positions match TRBD1. The V segment lost 4 bases and the J segment 5 bases; nucleotides outside the gene matches: 10. CDR1 and CDR2 (germline): SGHDN, FVKESK. The CDR3 runs to 15 residues. The DNA for the CDR3 is TGTGCCAGCAGCCTGACAGGGCTAGTATGGGAGACCCAGTACTTC. As protein: CASSLTGLVWETQYF. The variable domain in full, with the rest retrieved from reference TRBV14 and TRBJ2-5, is EAGVTQFPSHSVIEKGQTVTLRCDPISGHDNLYWYRRVMGKEIKFLLHFVKESKQDESGMPNNRFLAERTGGTYSTLKVQPAELEDSGVYFCASSLTGLVWETQYFGPGTRLLVL.

This clonotype was counted a few times. The rearrangement joins TRBV4-1 to TRBJ1-1, with a tentative D call TRBD1 (6 bases). Germline V gene lookup returns CDR1 MGHRA and CDR2 YSYEKL. The ends were cut back, 4 bases at V and 4 bases at J, with 16 bases in the middle. The length of the CDR3 is 15 residues. CDR3 nucleotides: TGCGCCAGCAGCCGAGCGAACAGGGTTGGCACTGAAGCTTTCTTT. Residues: CASSRANRVGTEAFF.

In this sample, this clonotype turned up many times. Its ends do not fully match the called genes, so a read error is possible. J is TRBJ1-2 and V is TRBV4-1; possibly TRBD1 for D (6 bases). The germline V gene encodes CDR1 MGHRA and CDR2 YSYEKL. CDR3 length equals 13 residues. CDR3 coding DNA: TGTGCCAGCAGCCAGGACAGAGACTATGGCTACACCTTC. Translated, it gives CASSQDRDYGYTF.

This clonotype was counted many times. The chain combines TRBV29-1 with TRBJ2-7; no definite D call. Trimming removed 6 bases from V and 1 base from J, with 7 bases in between. Germline-derived CDR1 and CDR2 are SQVTM and ANQGSEA. The CDR3 is made up of 11 amino acids. This CDR3 is CSVRLSYEQYF. CDR3 nucleotides: TGCAGCGTGAGATTATCCTACGAGCAGTACTTC.

In its sample, this clonotype was seen many times. The rearrangement links TRBV3-1 to TRBJ2-7; 10 bases align to TRBD1. CDR3 length equals 16 residues. The V gene's germline CDR1 is LGHDT and CDR2 YNNKEL (reference sequence). J lost 6 bases, V lost 1 base, and 9 bases had no gene match. The chain's CDR3 is CASSQASGTGVGEQYF. CDR3 DNA sequence: TGTGCCAGCAGCCAAGCCTCCGGGACAGGGGTAGGCGAGCAGTACTTC.

The chain employs TRBV6-9 and TRBJ2-7; TRBD2 might be the D (6 bases). Germline CDR1 reads MNHGY; CDR2 reads SVAAGI. V lost 3 bases, J lost 2 bases, and 35 bases lay in between. The CDR3 length is 22 residues. The CDR3 DNA sequence: TGTGCCAGCAGTTACCCTCCGGAGTGGGGCGGTGGGGCGGGATTCTACCCCTACGAGCAGTACTTC. Protein product: CASSYPPEWGGGAGFYPYEQYF.

The table lists this clonotype with many counts. The rearrangement joins TRBV6-5 to TRBJ1-2; D is undetermined. Trimming took 0 bases from V and 8 from J, leaving 10 bases between them. In germline, CDR1 is MNHEY, CDR2 SVGAGI. There are 13 residues in the CDR3. CDR3 bases: TGTGCCAGCAGTTACTCGAGAGGGTGGGGCTACACCTTC. Protein sequence: CASSYSRGWGYTF.

This clonotype was seen more than once but under ten times. The chain joins TRBV10-1 to TRBJ1-3; D gene unclear. The CDR3 is 14 amino acids. Germline lookup yields CDR1 WNHNN and CDR2 SYGVQD (reference sequence). Trimming removed 5 bases at V and 0 bases at J, with 8 bases between. CDR3 sequence: CASSKDGSGNTIYF. In DNA form, the CDR3 reads TGCGCCAGCAGTAAGGACGGCTCTGGAAACACCATATATTTT.

This clonotype was counted many times. V gene TRBV7-9 combines with J gene TRBJ2-7, with D perhaps given as TRBD1 or TRBD2 (5 bases each). The CDR3 covers 19 residues. Trimming left V 5 bases short and J 3 bases short, with 29 bases between. From germline, CDR1 is SEHNR and CDR2 FQNEAQ (reference sequence). CDR3 bases: TGTGCCAGCAGCGCCAGAACCTTGGGACCCAAACTACTTATCTACGAGCAGTACTTC. This sequence encodes CASSARTLGPKLLIYEQYF.

This clonotype was picked up many times. CDR3 residues: CASSLGGGPSNEQFF. In DNA form, the CDR3 reads TGTGCCAGCAGCTTGGGGGGGGGGCCCAGCAATGAGCAGTTCTTC. The chain uses TRBV5-4 and TRBJ2-1, with D perhaps TRBD2 (7 bases). The CDR3 is 15 amino acids. Germline V gives CDR1 SGHNT, CDR2 YYREEE (reference sequence). Trimming removed 0 bases from V and 6 bases from J, with 13 bases in between.

Many counts were recorded for this clonotype. The chain joins TRBV3-1 to TRBJ1-5; 7 bases line up with TRBD1. Germline assignment: CDR1 LGHDT and CDR2 YNNKEL (reference sequence). This CDR3 is built from 15 residues. V lost 1 base and J lost 6; bases outside the gene matches: 6. In DNA form, the CDR3 reads TGTGCCAGCAGCCAAGGATTGACAGGGCCTCAGCCCCAGCATTTT. This sequence encodes CASSQGLTGPQPQHF. Together with reference TRBV3-1 and TRBJ1-5, the CDR3 gives the full variable domain: DTAVSQTPKYLVTQMGNDKSIKCEQNLGHDTMYWYKQDSKKFLKIMFSYNNKELIINETVPNRFSPKSPDKAHLNLHINSLELGDSAVYFCASSQGLTGPQPQHFGDGTRLSIL.

This chain joins TRBV4-1 and TRBJ2-2; TRBD2 might be the D (6 bases). Germline V gives CDR1 MGHRA, CDR2 YSYEKL. This CDR3 region has 15 residues. V was cut by 3 bases and J by 7 bases, with 15 bases left in between. The CDR3 nucleotides are TGCGCCAGCAGCCACGGGAGCAGGGCGAGCGGGGAGCTGTTTTTT. Its protein is CASSHGSRASGELFF.

The chain couples TRBV19 to TRBJ2-7; maybe TRBD1 (6 bases). Trimming left V 10 bases short and J 3 bases short, with 10 bases between. The germline V gene encodes CDR1 LNHDA and CDR2 SQIVND (reference sequence). The CDR3 contains 11 residues. As DNA, the CDR3 is TGTGCCACCGGACAGATCTACGAGCAGTACTTC. It specifies CATGQIYEQYF.

This clonotype was picked up many times. The chain joins TRBV6-1 to TRBJ1-1; the D gene is possibly TRBD1 (6 bases). The CDR3 loop spans 15 amino acids. V was clipped by 6 bases and J by 2 bases, with 16 bases between them. Germline values: CDR1 MNHNS, CDR2 SASEGT. The CDR3 DNA reads TGTGCCAGCAGCTCGACCCAGGGGACCAACACTGAAGCTTTCTTT. It codes for CASSSTQGTNTEAFF.

This clonotype was counted at least ten times. The rearrangement links TRBV5-1 to TRBJ2-5, with TRBD2 matching over 9 bases. CDR1 and CDR2 from the germline V gene are SGHRS and YFSETQ. This CDR3 contains 16 residues. V lost 0 bases to trimming and J lost 5 bases; unmatched junction nucleotides: 8. DNA for the CDR3: TGCGCCAGCAGCTTGGCCCCCGCGGGGGGGACGGAGACCCAGTACTTC. Protein product: CASSLAPAGGTETQYF.

This clonotype was seen repeatedly, ten times or more. The chain uses TRBV5-1 and TRBJ1-6; no clear D gene. CDR1 and CDR2 from the germline V gene are SGHRS and YFSETQ. Trimming removed 0 bases from V and 4 bases from J, with 5 bases in between. This CDR3 region has 14 residues. The CDR3 loop reads CASSLEIYNSPLHF. The CDR3 DNA reads as TGCGCCAGCAGCTTGGAAATTTATAATTCACCCCTCCACTTT.

Notes on this clonotype: A much larger clone differs by one base, so this may be a read error. Because it lacks the conserved phenylalanine or tryptophan at the end, this CDR3 is likely a read error. The genes are TRBV7-9 and TRBJ1-6; D is ambiguous. Germline V CDR1 and CDR2: SEHNR, FQNEAQ (reference sequence). The CDR3 is made up of 13 amino acids. Trimming cost V 3 bases and J 8 bases, with 8 bases left between them. The CDR3, as DNA: TGTGCCAGCAGCTTCTCCACTGATTCACCCCTCCACTTA. It specifies CASSFSTDSPLHL.

This clonotype came up many times. The V gene is TRBV2, the J gene TRBJ2-3; 8 bases map to TRBD2. J gave up 1 base and V 9 bases, and 3 bases lay outside the gene matches. CDR1 SNHLY and CDR2 FYNNEI come from the germline V gene. The CDR3 sequence is 13 residues long. In DNA, the CDR3 is TGTGCCAGAACTAGCGGTGGCACAGATACGCAGTATTTT. It codes for CARTSGGTDTQYF.